This T cell receptor beta chain derives from a study of blood T cells in healthy people across ages (dated by TCRdb to between 2014 and 2016). In the study overall: Template switching captured roughly one uniquely barcoded TCR beta cDNA molecule per two T cells in model experiments. Age-related changes in TCR beta repertoire diversity were measured in the study by deep sequencing normalized with unique cDNA molecular identifiers. The donors were split into four age groups: young (average 16 years), middle-aged (around 40), aged (over 55) and long-lived (approximately 89). Donors of different ages were randomly distributed across sequencing lanes to avoid experimental bias. Two additional independent replicas of 1 million unique cDNA reads from the same blood draw were analyzed for two donors (one aged 18 to 30 and one aged 80 or older). What the work shows at the level of the full study, not this receptor alone: The percentage of naive T cells measured by flow cytometry correlated strongly with observed TCR beta diversity. Estimates of total diversity based on one million sequenced T cells were considered lower bounds and underestimates. Compared with the aged group, more naive CD4+ T cells, fewer expanded clones and increased TCR diversity were shown by the long-lived group, suggesting age selection. Observed TCR beta diversity per million T cells fell roughly linearly with age, and a significant reduction was already apparent by age approximately 40. Donor CMV infection status was unknown, potentially confounding age-related changes in expanded clonotypes. Conclusive comparison of naive and antigen-experienced compartments was prevented by the profiling of bulk unsorted PBMCs.

Systemically healthy Caucasian individuals from Russia, around 39 in total and aged about 6 to 95 years, were included as donors. Approximately 9 milliliters of peripheral blood were collected from each donor into EDTA-treated Vacutainer tubes. PBMCs were isolated by Ficoll-Paque density-gradient centrifugation, with at least 7 million obtained per sample. Total RNA was extracted from PBMCs with Trizol reagent, with at least 5 micrograms obtained per sample. For every donor, flow cytometry on a PBMC aliquot measured the percentage of naive CD45RAhigh/CD27high T cells. Libraries were prepared through 5' RACE. The run used an Illumina HiSeq 2500. A second roughly 6 to 11 cycle PCR used a sample-barcoded 5' primer and a J-beta primer mix. A template-switch 5' adaptor carrying 12 random nucleotides introduced a unique molecular identifier onto each TCR beta cDNA molecule. Each sample yielded at least 2.5 million CDR3-containing paired-end reads. First-strand cDNA was synthesized from all RNA with the Mint cDNA synthesis kit, primed by a TRBC-specific oligonucleotide. Following uracil-DNA glycosylase treatment, a first 18-cycle PCR with universal primers M1SS and BC2_uni_R was performed on all cDNA. Processing in the source paper ran as follows. For normalization, 1 million high-quality reads were randomly selected from each sample, with every read carrying a distinct molecular identifier. Reads sharing molecular identifiers were discarded rather than binned into consensus sequences. CDR3 identification, clonotype clustering and error correction used MiTCR with a Q25 quality threshold and the strictest error-elimination algorithm. A nonparametric unseen species model using Euler transformation provided a lower-bound estimate of total TCR beta diversity. TCRdb handled the public reads itself, with Q25 trimming in fastp and clone calling in MiXCR, and kept productive beta chains. Rows are combined by CDR3 protein, so each entry shows the most common genes and DNA. TCRdb assigned the V and J calls; the authors' analysis was not used. The sample profile shows more than 1,400,000 distinct CDR3 sequences; 42% of them were found once. The biggest ten clones account for 7% to 9% of the sample.

Concerning this clonotype itself: What antigen it recognizes has not been identified. The input lacks base qualities; no much larger clone sits a single base away.

The CDR3, from cysteine to phenylalanine, totals 14 residues. CDR3 DNA only is kept here, 42 bases in frame from base 1. From the germline V gene (reference sequence), CDR1 is DFQATT and CDR2 is SNEGSKA. V loses 5 bases of germline sequence and J loses 0 bases, and the interval between the two ends is 10 bases. The rearranged segments are TRBV20-1 and TRBJ1-4; a tentative D call is TRBD1 (6 bases match). The source of this sequence is a woman between 18 and 29 years old in good health. The material sequenced was blood. The CDR3 is CSAERTATNEKLFF. The DNA reads as follows: TGCAGTGCTGAAAGGACAGCAACTAATGAAAAACTGTTTTTT.